These 25 T cell receptor beta chains were all obtained from the same sample, sequenced in a study of blood T cell repertoires in COVID-19. Generated by immunoSEQ multiplex PCR, the TCRdb table keeps only in-frame clones and is missing some. The data show around 310,000 clones, roughly 90% seen once. The sample consisted of peripheral blood. The receptors here all came from a woman aged 50 to 60 with active or convalescent COVID-19.

The CDR3 DNA reads as TGTGCCAGCAGCCCCAGGGGCAGGGACGATCAGCCCCAGCATTTT. Residues: CASSPRGRDDQPQHF. V usage is TRBV6-2 or TRBV6-3 and J usage is TRBJ1-5, with a weak D call TRBD1 (6 bases). V was clipped by 6 bases and J by 5 bases, with 17 bases between them. This CDR3 region has 15 residues. Germline-derived CDR1 and CDR2 are MNHEY and SVGEGT.

This clone was observed once. This chain uses TRBV3-1 (or the pseudogene TRBV3-2) with TRBJ1-1, with D perhaps matching TRBD1 (5 bases). The V end lost 5 bases, the J end lost 7 bases, and 11 bases lay between the germline ends. The CDR3 loop spans 12 amino acids. The germline V gene has CDR1 LGHDT and CDR2 YNNKEL (reference sequence). CDR3: CASSLGEYEAFF. The CDR3 DNA sequence: TGTGCCAGCAGCTTAGGGGAATATGAAGCTTTCTTT.

This rearrangement joins TRBV3-1 (or the pseudogene TRBV3-2) to TRBJ2-7, with a weak D call TRBD2 (6 bases). The germline V gene encodes CDR1 LGHDT and CDR2 YNNKEL (reference sequence). The germline V and J ends were trimmed by 8 bases and 5 bases, with 13 bases remaining between them. This CDR3 is 12 amino acids long. The CDR3 loop reads CASGRASDEQYF. CDR3 DNA: TGTGCCAGCGGTCGGGCTAGCGACGAGCAGTACTTC.

The chain links TRBV28 to TRBJ1-5; 7 bases line up with TRBD1. Germline loops: CDR1 MDHEN, CDR2 SYDVKM. V was pared by 9 bases and J by 0 bases, with 5 bases of the junction left unmatched. This CDR3 is 14 amino acids long. The CDR3 DNA is TGTGCCAGTGAACAGGGGTCTAGCAATCAGCCCCAGCATTTT. It encodes CASEQGSSNQPQHF.

The J gene is TRBJ1-1, the V gene TRBV6-2 or TRBV6-3, with 11 bases matching TRBD1. V dropped 3 bases and J dropped 0; count of bases not matched to a gene: 3. The germline CDR1 and CDR2 sequences are MNHEY and SVGEGT. The CDR3 length is 16 residues. The CDR3 coding sequence is TGTGCCAGCAGTTATGGGACAGGGGGATTGAACACTGAAGCTTTCTTT. It is translated as CASSYGTGGLNTEAFF.

J is TRBJ2-1 and V is TRBV6-6; 9 bases are a match to TRBD1. After removal of 8 bases from V and 4 bases from J, the junction contained 12 bases not matched to a gene. Per germline, CDR1 MNHNY and CDR2 SVGAGI (reference sequence). The CDR3 extends over 16 amino acids. The CDR3 DNA is TGTGCCAGCCGGGTAGGGGGAGGACAGGGGTACAATGAGCAGTTCTTC. It specifies CASRVGGGQGYNEQFF.

This rearrangement joins TRBV18 to TRBJ2-6; 12 nucleotides match TRBD1. The CDR3 sequence is 20 residues long. With 3 bases clipped from V and 2 bases from J, the junction kept 11 bases outside the gene matches. CDR1 is KGHSH, CDR2 LQKENI, per germline. DNA of the CDR3: TGTGCCAGCTCACCCGGGACAGGGGGCGGTAAAAATCCTGGGGCCAACGTCCTGACTTTC. Its translation is CASSPGTGGGKNPGANVLTF.

This chain links TRBV6-2 or TRBV6-3 with TRBJ1-2; D gene ambiguous. CDR3 length: 11 residues. The germline gives CDR1 MNHEY, CDR2 SVGEGT. V lost 6 bases and J 8 bases, leaving 10 bases between the germline ends. The CDR3 loop is CASRYAGGYTF. In DNA, the CDR3 is TGTGCCAGCAGATACGCAGGCGGCTACACCTTC.

This chain links TRBV15 with TRBJ2-6; TRBD2 is a possible D gene (6 bases). In germline, CDR1 is LNHNV, CDR2 YYDKDF (reference sequence). This CDR3 is 17 amino acids long. V gave up 3 bases and J gave up 4 bases, with 16 bases separating them. The CDR3 DNA reads as TGTGCCACCAGCAGCCCCCTGGGGGGTCCCGGGGCCAACGTCCTGACTTTC. Translated, it gives CATSSPLGGPGANVLTF.

The V gene is TRBV6-6, the J gene TRBJ2-4; the match to TRBD2 covers 7 bases. Germline CDR1 is MNHNY and CDR2 is SVGAGI (reference sequence). The CDR3 covers 17 residues. V lost 5 bases and J lost 0; bases outside the gene matches: 10. CDR3 nucleotide sequence: TGTGCCAGCAGTCTCCTAGCGGATATACTAGCCAAAAACATTCAGTACTTC. It encodes CASSLLADILAKNIQYF.

The gene calls are TRBV14 and TRBJ2-3; D perhaps matches TRBD1 (5 bases). V lost 1 base and J 10 bases, leaving 9 bases between the germline ends. CDR1 and CDR2 from the germline V gene are SGHDN and FVKESK. The CDR3 runs to 12 residues. The CDR3, as DNA: TGTGCCAGCAGCCAAGCGGCAGGGCCGCAGTATTTT. Translating it yields CASSQAAGPQYF.

The rearrangement links TRBV27 to TRBJ2-1; 7 positions match TRBD2. There are 15 residues in the CDR3. From germline, CDR1 is MNHEY and CDR2 SMNVEV (reference sequence). After removal of 4 bases from V and 3 bases from J, the junction contained 6 bases not matched to a gene. CDR3 bases: TGTGCCAGCAGTTATGTAGCGGGTGTCTACAATGAGCAGTTCTTC. Translated: CASSYVAGVYNEQFF.

This clone was found many times. The chain uses TRBV30 and TRBJ1-4; D gene ambiguous. V was shortened by 6 bases and J by 3 bases, with 11 bases between the two germline ends. This CDR3 is built from 13 residues. Germline V lookup: CDR1 GTSNPN, CDR2 SVGIG (reference sequence). The CDR3 DNA reads as TGTGCCTGTGCCGAGCGGGCTAATGAAAAACTGTTTTTT. It specifies CACAERANEKLFF.

The V and J genes are TRBV7-2 and TRBJ2-2; D is ambiguous. The CDR3 extends over 13 amino acids. CDR1 and CDR2 from the germline V gene are SGHTA and FQGNSA. The germline V and J ends were trimmed by 5 bases and 7 bases, with 11 bases remaining between them. The CDR3 DNA is TGTGCCAGCAGCGTCCAGCGTGGCGGGGAGCTGTTTTTT. Encoded protein: CASSVQRGGELFF.

CDR3 nucleotides: TGCGCCAGCAGTCAATACCCAAGGTCGAGAACGGCGACTATCTACTCCTATAATTCACCCCTCCACTTT. This translates into CASSQYPRSRTATIYSYNSPLHF. The chain carries TRBV23-1 and TRBJ1-6; no firm D call. TRBV23-1 is sorted into the ORF group, with uncertain function. Trimming left V 1 base short and J 0 bases short, with 28 bases between. CDR3 length equals 23 residues.

The genes are TRBV7-2 and TRBJ1-2; D may be TRBD1 (6 bases). The V and J ends lost 0 bases and 7 bases respectively, with 18 bases between them. Per germline, CDR1 SGHTA and CDR2 FQGNSA. The length of the CDR3 is 16 residues. The CDR3 nucleotides are TGTGCCAGCAGCTTAGCGCTCTGGGGGCAAATAGGTGGCTACACCTTC. Protein: CASSLALWGQIGGYTF. Complete variable domain (other parts from reference TRBV7-2 and TRBJ1-2): GAGVSQSPSNKVTEKGKDVELRCDPISGHTALYWYRQSLGQGLEFLIYFQGNSAPDKSGLPSDRFSAERTGGSVSTLTIQRTQQEDSAVYLCASSLALWGQIGGYTFGSGTRLTVV.

The J gene is TRBJ1-5, the V gene TRBV28, with D hard to call. Trimming left V 6 bases short and J 5 bases short, with 23 bases between. The CDR3 runs 17 residues. Germline V lookup: CDR1 MDHEN, CDR2 SYDVKM. The CDR3 protein is CASRARAYTSGDQPQHF. CDR3 sequence (DNA): TGTGCCAGCAGGGCTAGAGCCTACACTAGTGGCGATCAGCCCCAGCATTTT. The full variable domain, with the rest looked up from reference TRBV28 and TRBJ1-5, is DVKVTQSSRYLVKRTGEKVFLECVQDMDHENMFWYRQDPGLGLRLIYFSYDVKMKEKGDIPEGYSVSREKKERFSLILESASTNQTSMYLCASRARAYTSGDQPQHFGDGTRLSIL.

This chain uses TRBV4-1 with TRBJ2-7; 8 bases are shared with TRBD1. V lost 4 bases to trimming and J lost 5 bases; unmatched junction nucleotides: 10. This CDR3 region has 15 residues. Germline V CDR1 and CDR2: MGHRA, YSYEKL. CDR3 coding DNA: TGCGCCAGCAGCCGGCCAGAGGACAGGGAACACGAGCAGTACTTC. Translated: CASSRPEDREHEQYF.

This chain uses TRBV11-2 with TRBJ1-3; 7 bases map to TRBD1. V was clipped by 6 bases and J by 2 bases; unmatched bases: 4. The CDR3 contains 14 residues. Germline CDR1 reads SGHAT; CDR2 reads FQNNGV. The CDR3 DNA reads TGTGCCAGCAGGGATGACAGGGCTGGAAACACCATATATTTT. Translation: CASRDDRAGNTIYF.

This sequence joins TRBV15 and TRBJ2-7; 7 bases match TRBD1. J was trimmed by 0 bases and V by 0 bases; bases with no gene match: 2. From germline, CDR1 is LNHNV and CDR2 YYDKDF (reference sequence). This CDR3 is built from 15 residues. This CDR3 reads CATSREQGSSYEQYF. DNA for the CDR3: TGTGCCACCAGCAGAGAACAGGGGAGCTCCTACGAGCAGTACTTC.

The chain has TRBV5-1 and TRBJ2-1; 14 bases are a match to TRBD2. Germline V gives CDR1 SGHRS, CDR2 YFSETQ. The V and J ends lost 2 bases and 6 bases, in that order; junction bases with no gene match: 4. CDR3 length: 16 amino acids. CDR3 region: CASSFGLAGGPNEQFF. The CDR3 region has the DNA TGCGCCAGCAGCTTTGGACTAGCGGGGGGACCCAATGAGCAGTTCTTC.

V gene TRBV14 combines with J gene TRBJ2-7; 9 bases map to TRBD1. From germline, CDR1 is SGHDN and CDR2 FVKESK. V trimming: 1 base; J trimming: 7 bases; junction bases outside the gene matches: 5. This CDR3 has 14 amino acids. The CDR3 loop reads CASSQVGTGREQYF. The CDR3 nucleotides are TGTGCCAGCAGCCAAGTAGGGACAGGGAGGGAGCAGTACTTC.

CDR3 sequence (DNA): TGCAGTGCTAGTAGGGGGACAGCGGTGAACACTGAAGCTTTCTTT. Its translation: CSASRGTAVNTEAFF. The J gene is TRBJ1-1, the V gene TRBV20-1; TRBD1 agrees at 7 bases. The J segment lost 0 bases and the V segment lost 3 bases, leaving 7 bases of the junction unmatched. Germline CDR1 reads DFQATT; CDR2 reads SNEGSKA (reference sequence). This CDR3 has 15 residues.

The J gene is TRBJ2-5, the V gene TRBV9, with TRBD2 as a possible D gene (6 bases). The CDR3 runs 13 residues. V lost 0 bases and J lost 5, with 8 bases in between. The germline V gene has CDR1 SGDLS and CDR2 YYNGEE. Written as DNA, the CDR3 is TGTGCCAGCAGCGTAGCGGGGGTGGAGACCCAGTACTTC. Residues: CASSVAGVETQYF. Supplemented by reference TRBV9 and TRBJ2-5, the full variable domain reads DSGVTQTPKHLITATGQRVTLRCSPRSGDLSVYWYQQSLDQGLQFLIQYYNGEERAKGNILERFSAQQFPDLHSELNLSSLELGDSALYFCASSVAGVETQYFGPGTRLLVL.

This clone was seen once. The rearrangement links TRBV19 to TRBJ1-1, with 10 bases matching TRBD1. The CDR3 has 17 residues. With V trimmed by 7 bases and J by 2 bases, 13 bases remained unmatched. Germline lookup yields CDR1 LNHDA and CDR2 SQIVND (reference sequence). DNA of the CDR3: TGTGCCAGTAAAGACATCCGGACAGGGGGGGCTAACACTGAAGCTTTCTTT. This translates into CASKDIRTGGANTEAFF. Drawing the rest from reference TRBV19 and TRBJ1-1, the complete variable domain is DGGITQSPKYLFRKEGQNVTLSCEQNLNHDAMYWYRQDPGQGLRLIYYSQIVNDFQKGDIAEGYSVSREKKESFPLTVTSAQKNPTAFYLCASKDIRTGGANTEAFFGQGTRLTVV.